These 30 T cell receptor beta chains came from one sample sequenced in a study of tumor-infiltrating lymphocytes in primary liver carcinoma. For each extraction, RNA and DNA were obtained together from 20-30 mg of unsorted bulk tissue. Reverse transcription of approximately 520 ng total RNA with a constant-region primer produced TCR beta cDNA. TCR beta libraries came from three nested multiplex PCR rounds using slightly modified ARM-PCR. Investigators reported that the first two PCR rounds, at around 11 cycles each, used TRBV1-TRBV30 forward primers with a C-beta reverse primer. TCRdb redid the calling of the multiplex PCR reads with MiXCR, one entry per CDR3 protein. The sample includes 95,000 to 150,000 distinct CDR3 sequences, 55% to 65% seen only once; the top ten take around 9%. Material: liver tumor tissue from sampling region 1. The subset: tumor region T1, superior pole. The receptors come from an older woman with primary liver carcinoma and hepatitis B virus infection.

This clonotype was detected only once. CDR3 region: CASSSYYKQFF. CDR3 nucleotide sequence: TGTGCCAGCAGTTCCTACTATAAGCAGTTCTTC. The rearrangement uses TRBV28 and TRBJ2-1; no definite D call. Trimming removed 4 bases from V and 11 bases from J, with 9 bases in between. Germline assignment: CDR1 MDHEN and CDR2 SYDVKM. The CDR3 is 11 amino acids.

This clonotype was found once. One end of the junction fails to match germline, which may point to a read error. The rearrangement links TRBV6-5 to TRBJ1-5; possible D gene TRBD1, 5 bases. The CDR3 sequence is 14 residues long. Germline V CDR1 and CDR2: MNHEY, SVGAGI. In DNA, the CDR3 is TGTGCCAGCAGTTATGCGGGGCTGGGTCAGCCCCGGCATTTT. Encoded protein: CASSYAGLGQPRHF.

Of note for this clonotype: An end of the junction differs from the germline gene, which may be a read error. The chain joins TRBV11-2 to TRBJ1-2; D is unclear. Germline V gene data show CDR1 as SGHAT and CDR2 as FQNNGV. The CDR3 has 16 amino acids. The CDR3 is CASSLVQVSRGYGCTF. The CDR3 region has the DNA TGTGCCAGCAGCTTAGTTCAAGTGTCTAGAGGGTATGGCTGCACCTTC.

This chain links TRBV30 with TRBJ1-4, with D uncertain. The CDR3 runs to 14 residues. In germline, CDR1 is GTSNPN, CDR2 SVGIG (reference sequence). V was clipped by 8 bases and J by 4 bases, with 17 bases between them. In nucleotides, the CDR3 is TGTGCCCGGGGTGGCGGAAGGATTAATGAAAAACTGTTTTTT. It translates to CARGGGRINEKLFF.

This clonotype was observed at least ten times. The chain has TRBV11-2 and TRBJ2-1; D is unclear. Germline V gene sequence: CDR1 SGHAT, CDR2 FQNNGV. The CDR3 has 13 amino acids. Trimming shortened V by 2 bases and J by 4 bases, and 6 bases separated the two germline ends. CDR3 DNA sequence: TGTGCCAGCAGCTTAAGAAGGTACAATGAGCAGTTCTTC. Protein sequence: CASSLRRYNEQFF.

In this sample, this clonotype turned up once. The CDR3: CASSLGNLANEKLFF. The CDR3 DNA reads TGTGCCAGCAGCTTGGGGAATCTGGCAAATGAAAAACTGTTTTTT. J is TRBJ1-4 and V is TRBV7-9; D not certain. This CDR3 spans 15 amino acids. The germline gives CDR1 SEHNR, CDR2 FQNEAQ (reference sequence). The V end was cut by 3 bases, the J end by 5 bases, with 13 bases between.

Note on this clonotype: The CDR3 does not end in the conserved phenylalanine or tryptophan, so this is likely a read error. The chain recombines TRBV4-2 with TRBJ2-3; the D gene is possibly TRBD2 (5 bases). V lost 2 bases and J 4 bases, leaving 16 bases between the germline ends. The V gene's germline CDR1 is LGHNA and CDR2 YNFKEQ. The CDR3 has 16 amino acids. This CDR3 is CASSQKASWTPDTQYS. The CDR3, as DNA: TGTGCCAGCAGCCAAAAAGCTAGCTGGACCCCAGATACGCAGTATTCT.

The chain has TRBV4-1 and TRBJ2-5, with TRBD2 identical over 11 bases. The CDR3 has 15 residues. CDR1 is MGHRA, CDR2 YSYEKL, per germline. Trimming removed 4 bases from V and 5 bases from J; junction bases left unmatched: 6. DNA of the CDR3: TGCGCCAGCAGCCGAGGGACTAGCGGTTATGAGACCCAGTACTTC. Translation gives CASSRGTSGYETQYF.

As for this clonotype: This sequence may be a read error, since a much larger clone differs from it by one base. The rearrangement links TRBV6-6 to TRBJ2-7; D remains unclear. In germline, CDR1 is MNHNY, CDR2 SVGAGI (reference sequence). This CDR3 contains 17 residues. V was clipped by 1 base and J by 2 bases, with 18 bases between them. The CDR3 here is CASSYWSRQAGTYEQYF. The CDR3 DNA follows: TGTGCCAGCAGTTACTGGAGTCGGCAGGCAGGAACCTACGAGCAGTACTTC.

This clonotype was observed many times. The rearrangement joins TRBV29-1 to TRBJ2-7; D remains ambiguous. With 4 bases removed from V and 1 base from J, the gap between germline ends came to 14 bases. Germline-derived CDR1 and CDR2 are SQVTM and ANQGSEA. The CDR3 loop spans 14 amino acids. The CDR3 loop is CSVGMGWSSYEQYF. CDR3 nucleotide sequence: TGCAGCGTTGGTATGGGTTGGTCGTCCTACGAGCAGTACTTC.

Points on this clonotype: A read error is possible here, since a much larger clone lies one base away. This chain connects TRBV12-3 or TRBV12-4 to TRBJ2-5, with TRBD2 matching over 14 bases. V lost 5 bases to trimming and J lost 10 bases; unmatched junction nucleotides: 15. CDR3 size: 17 residues. CDR3 sequence: CASSLTSGRALRQIQYF. CDR3 DNA sequence: TGTGCCAGCAGTCTGACTAGCGGGAGGGCCCTCAGGCAGATCCAGTACTTC.

With respect to this clonotype: A much more abundant neighbour one base away suggests this may be a read error. J is TRBJ2-3 and V is TRBV29-1; 9 bases are a match to TRBD1. In germline, CDR1 is SQVTM, CDR2 ANQGSEA. The CDR3 runs to 12 residues. J gave up 5 bases and V 7 bases, and 4 bases lay outside the gene matches. The CDR3 is CSGGQGIDTQYF. The CDR3 nucleotides are TGCAGCGGGGGACAGGGAATAGATACGCAGTATTTT.

V usage is TRBV5-1 and J usage is TRBJ2-7; the match to TRBD2 covers 10 bases. This CDR3 comprises 15 residues. The germline CDR1 and CDR2 sequences are SGHRS and YFSETQ. V gave up 0 bases and J gave up 3 bases; unmatched junction bases: 3. DNA for the CDR3: TGCGCCAGCAGCTTGGTAACTAGCGGGAACTACGAGCAGTACTTC. Encoded protein: CASSLVTSGNYEQYF.

For this clonotype: Since no conserved phenylalanine or tryptophan closes the CDR3, a read error is the likely cause. CDR3 amino acids: CASRHDRGEQPQHS. The CDR3 coding sequence is TGTGCCAGCCGACACGACAGGGGGGAGCAGCCCCAGCATTCT. The V gene is TRBV2, the J gene TRBJ1-5; 9 nucleotides match TRBD1. Germline CDR1 and CDR2: SNHLY and FYNNEI. The V gene end was trimmed by 8 bases and the J gene end by 7 bases; junction bases not matched to a gene: 9. The CDR3 totals 14 residues.

At least ten counts were recorded for this clonotype. V usage is TRBV19 and J usage is TRBJ2-1; 7 nucleotides match TRBD1. The CDR3 is 16 residues long. The germline V gene encodes CDR1 LNHDA and CDR2 SQIVND (reference sequence). With 9 bases clipped from V and 6 bases from J, the junction kept 17 bases outside the gene matches. The CDR3 sequence is CASTPNRGRSGNEQFF. CDR3 in DNA: TGTGCCAGCACTCCCAACAGGGGCCGGTCGGGCAATGAGCAGTTCTTC.

The chain joins TRBV20-1 to TRBJ1-5; D is unclear. The V gene's germline CDR1 is DFQATT and CDR2 SNEGSKA (reference sequence). The CDR3 is 17 residues long. V lost 1 base and J 1 base, leaving 17 bases between the germline ends. The CDR3 reads CSARVNFRGGSNQPQHF. The CDR3, as DNA: TGCAGTGCTAGAGTAAATTTCCGGGGAGGAAGCAATCAGCCCCAGCATTTT.

With respect to this clonotype: A much larger clone sits a single nucleotide away, making a read error possible. The gene calls are TRBV29-1 and TRBJ2-7, with a possible D match to TRBD2 (5 bases). The CDR3 covers 12 residues. With 5 bases removed from V and 5 bases from J, the gap between germline ends came to 13 bases. CDR1 is SQVTM and CDR2 is ANQGSEA in the germline V gene. Here the CDR3 DNA reads TGCAGCGTTAGTCCCACGGGGAACGAGCAGTACTTC. Its translation is CSVSPTGNEQYF.

This clonotype has more than one count but fewer than ten. A much larger clone differs from this one at a single base, so this may be a read error. The rearrangement uses TRBV11-2 and TRBJ2-7; 8 nucleotides agree with TRBD1. J gave up 9 bases and V 6 bases, and 10 bases lay outside the gene matches. The CDR3 has 13 residues. Germline V gene lookup returns CDR1 SGHAT and CDR2 FQNNGV. CDR3 protein: CASSRDRGHGQYF. The CDR3 region has the DNA TGTGCCAGCAGTAGAGACAGGGGCCACGGGCAGTACTTC.

About this clonotype: Since no conserved phenylalanine or tryptophan closes the CDR3, a read error is the likely cause. This chain uses TRBV7-9 with TRBJ1-1; D might be TRBD1 (6 bases). Trimming removed 2 bases at V and 3 bases at J, with 10 bases between. Germline values: CDR1 SEHNR, CDR2 FQNEAQ (reference sequence). The CDR3 has 14 residues. The CDR3 coding sequence is TGTGCCAGCAGCTTATTACAGGGATACACTGAAGCTTTCTTA. It translates to CASSLLQGYTEAFL.

About this clonotype itself: The junction differs from germline at one of its ends, possibly a read error. The chain is built from TRBV11-2 and TRBJ2-5, with 8 positions matching TRBD2. This CDR3 spans 18 amino acids. In germline, CDR1 is SGHAT, CDR2 FQNNGV. The CDR3 here is CASSLIRTSLGRGETQNF. The DNA of the CDR3 is TGTGCCAGCAGCTTAATTCGGACGTCCCTCGGGAGGGGGGAGACCCAAAACTTC.

Turning to this clonotype: One end of the junction fails to match germline, which may point to a read error. This rearrangement joins TRBV11-2 to TRBJ1-1; 8 nucleotides match TRBD1. Germline V lookup: CDR1 SGHAT, CDR2 FQNNGV. The CDR3 spans 14 residues. The CDR3 DNA follows: TGTGCCAGCGGCTTAACGCAGGGGGCCACTGAAGCTTTCTTT. This sequence encodes CASGLTQGATEAFF.

This clonotype was seen a handful of times. The rearrangement links TRBV28 to TRBJ2-7; D is possibly TRBD1 or TRBD2 (5 bases each). This CDR3 region has 13 residues. Germline CDR1 MDHEN, CDR2 SYDVKM. Trimming left V 3 bases short and J 5 bases short, with 11 bases between. In DNA form, the CDR3 reads TGTGCCAGCAGTTTTGGGGGATTACACGAGCAGTACTTC. This gives the protein CASSFGGLHEQYF.

Turning to this clonotype: A clone one base away is much larger, so this may be a read error. J is TRBJ1-4 and V is TRBV6-1; no clear D. The CDR3 consists of 14 residues. Trimming took off 5 bases at V and 4 bases at J, with 11 bases between the two ends. Germline CDR1 MNHNS, CDR2 SASEGT. Here the CDR3 DNA reads TGTGCCAGCAGTCACAGTCCTCGTAATGAAAAACTGTTTTTT. It yields the protein CASSHSPRNEKLFF.

For this clonotype: Given a much more abundant clone one base away, this may be a read error. The V and J genes are TRBV12-3 or TRBV12-4 and TRBJ2-5, with TRBD2 identical over 13 bases. The CDR3 extends over 16 amino acids. CDR3: CTSSLLAGGYQETQYF. CDR3 nucleotide sequence: TGTACCAGCAGTTTACTAGCGGGAGGGTACCAAGAGACCCAGTACTTC.

This clonotype showed up many times. V gene TRBV10-2 combines with J gene TRBJ2-2; no clear D. CDR1 is WSHSY and CDR2 is SAAADI in the germline V gene. The CDR3 spans 13 residues. Trimming took off 8 bases at V and 2 bases at J, with 9 bases between the two ends. CDR3 DNA sequence: TGCGCCAGCCTTACGACCAACACCGGGGAGCTGTTTTTT. It specifies CASLTTNTGELFF.

Comment on this clonotype: Since a much larger clone is just one base distant, this may be a read error. The rearrangement joins TRBV4-2 to TRBJ1-2; a possible D gene is TRBD1 (5 bases). This CDR3 has 14 amino acids. Germline lookup yields CDR1 LGHNA and CDR2 YNFKEQ. The CDR3 nucleotides read TGCGCCAGCAGCCAAGGGGAACAGACCTATGGCTACACCTTC. Its protein product is CASSQGEQTYGYTF.

This clonotype has just a few counts. The junction departs from germline at one end; a sequencing error may be responsible. J is TRBJ2-7 and V is TRBV10-3; 10 nucleotides agree with TRBD1. The germline CDR1 and CDR2 sequences are ENHRY and SYGVKD. The length of the CDR3 is 14 residues. Written as DNA, the CDR3 is TGTGCCTCCGAGGCGGGACAGGGGTTTTACGAGCCGTACTTC. Translation gives CASEAGQGFYEPYF.

In regard to this clonotype: One junction end disagrees with the germline gene, perhaps due to a read error. The chain joins TRBV11-3 to TRBJ2-1; D might be TRBD2 (7 bases). The germline V gene has CDR1 SGHNT and CDR2 YENEEA. CDR3 length equals 17 residues. CDR3 in amino acids: CACSSRGARTMGNDHFF. CDR3 bases: TGTGCCTGCAGCTCCCGGGGGGCGCGGACCATGGGCAATGATCATTTCTTC.

V gene TRBV11-2 combines with J gene TRBJ2-5; D could derive from TRBD1 or TRBD2 (7 bases each). Germline V gene lookup returns CDR1 SGHAT and CDR2 FQNNGV. The CDR3 length is 16 residues. V was cut by 2 bases and J by 9 bases, with 22 bases left in between. The CDR3 coding sequence is TGTGCCAGCAGCTTAAGCGGGACAGTCCTCCAAGCGTCCCAGTACTTC. Protein sequence: CASSLSGTVLQASQYF.

This chain uses TRBV11-2 with TRBJ2-3, with TRBD1 as a possible D gene (5 bases). V shed 1 base and J shed 6 bases, with 14 bases lying between them. There are 15 residues in the CDR3. The germline V gene encodes CDR1 SGHAT and CDR2 FQNNGV. This CDR3 reads CASSLVGHQTDTQYF. In DNA, the CDR3 is TGTGCCAGCAGCTTAGTTGGACACCAGACGGATACGCAGTATTTT.